The 28 T cell receptor beta chains in this list originate from one sample, sequenced in a study of T cell repertoires in cytomegalovirus infection. Their recognized antigens are unknown. TCRdb passed the reads through MiXCR, listing each CDR3 protein once. The table has roughly 180,000 distinct CDR3 sequences, 20% to 25% seen once. The sample was CD8+ T cells from cultured PBMCs, taken from culture after CMV antigen stimulation. All receptors come from a human donor in good health (CMV status not recorded). Some clones in this sample may be carry-over from other donors' samples.

This clonotype was counted ten times or more. This chain joins TRBV11-2 and TRBJ1-5, with unresolved D. This CDR3 has 15 amino acids. V was shortened by 0 bases and J by 0 bases, with 6 bases between the two germline ends. CDR1 is SGHAT and CDR2 is FQNNGV in the germline V gene. The CDR3 is CASSLEWDSNQPQHF. CDR3 DNA: TGTGCCAGCAGCTTAGAATGGGATAGCAATCAGCCCCAGCATTTT.

This clonotype was detected only a few times. J is TRBJ1-1 and V is TRBV19; D is perhaps TRBD1 (5 bases). Germline-derived CDR1 and CDR2 are LNHDA and SQIVND (reference sequence). This CDR3 is built from 14 residues. The germline V and J ends were trimmed by 1 base and 4 bases, with 10 bases remaining between them. CDR3 DNA sequence: TGTGCCAGTAGTATAGCCGGGACCTTCACTGAAGCTTTCTTT. This codes for CASSIAGTFTEAFF. Based on the CDR3 plus reference TRBV19 and TRBJ1-1, the full variable domain is DGGITQSPKYLFRKEGQNVTLSCEQNLNHDAMYWYRQDPGQGLRLIYYSQIVNDFQKGDIAEGYSVSREKKESFPLTVTSAQKNPTAFYLCASSIAGTFTEAFFGQGTRLTVV.

V usage is TRBV7-8 and J usage is TRBJ1-1; tentatively, D is TRBD1 (5 bases). CDR3 length equals 15 residues. Germline CDR1 and CDR2: SGHVS and FQNEAQ. The V end was cut by 7 bases, the J end by 6 bases, with 21 bases between. The CDR3 DNA reads as TGTGCCAGCACCCTACGGCGTCCGGGGACGGCTGAAGCTTTCTTT. Its protein is CASTLRRPGTAEAFF. The complete variable domain, with remaining parts taken from reference TRBV7-8 and TRBJ1-1, reads GAGVSQSPRYKVAKRGQDVALRCDPISGHVSLFWYQQALGQGPEFLTYFQNEAQLDKSGLPSDRFFAERPEGSVSTLKIQRTQQEDSAVYLCASTLRRPGTAEAFFGQGTRLTVV.

This clonotype was detected only a few times. This rearrangement joins TRBV7-9 to TRBJ2-1, with D hard to call. Trimming removed 5 bases from V and 10 bases from J, with 6 bases in between. The germline gives CDR1 SEHNR, CDR2 FQNEAQ (reference sequence). The CDR3 covers 10 residues. CDR3 bases: TGTGCCAGCAGCGTAATAGAGCAGTTCTTC. This codes for CASSVIEQFF.

The genes are TRBV4-1 and TRBJ1-1; TRBD1 agrees at 8 bases. This CDR3 has 17 amino acids. The V and J ends lost 3 bases and 3 bases, in that order; junction bases with no gene match: 12. Germline-derived CDR1 and CDR2 are MGHRA and YSYEKL. CDR3 amino acids: CASSHYFRQGFDTEAFF. CDR3 nucleotides: TGCGCCAGCAGCCACTACTTCAGACAGGGGTTTGACACTGAAGCTTTCTTT.

This clonotype was counted only a few times. The J gene is TRBJ2-7, the V gene TRBV4-3; 8 bases fit TRBD1. In germline, CDR1 is LGHNA, CDR2 YSLEER. The length of the CDR3 is 16 residues. With 3 bases clipped from V and 2 bases from J, the junction kept 9 bases outside the gene matches. CDR3 DNA sequence: TGCGCCAGCAGCCAGGCCTACGGACAGGGCACCTACGAGCAGTACTTC. Protein sequence: CASSQAYGQGTYEQYF.

This chain joins TRBV11-2 and TRBJ1-3; no firm D call. CDR1 and CDR2 from the germline V gene are SGHAT and FQNNGV. CDR3 length: 18 residues. V gave up 6 bases and J gave up 0 bases, with 21 bases separating them. The CDR3 sequence: CASSFPDGPTFSGNTIYF. CDR3 nucleotides: TGTGCCAGCAGTTTCCCAGATGGGCCCACCTTCTCTGGAAACACCATATATTTT.

The rearrangement joins TRBV4-3 to TRBJ2-3, with D unresolved. The V and J ends lost 3 bases and 6 bases respectively, with 16 bases between them. This CDR3 is 15 amino acids long. The V gene's germline CDR1 is LGHNA and CDR2 YSLEER. The CDR3 is CASSQFLGSGDTQYF. The CDR3 DNA sequence: TGCGCCAGCAGCCAGTTCTTGGGGTCGGGCGATACGCAGTATTTT.

The chain combines TRBV6-2 or TRBV6-3 with TRBJ2-1, with 9 bases that match TRBD1. Losses at the gene ends were 5 bases for V and 5 bases for J; bases not matched to a gene: 10. Per germline, CDR1 MNHEY and CDR2 SVGEGT. This CDR3 comprises 16 residues. The chain's CDR3 is CASSLIGQGYHNEQFF. DNA of the CDR3: TGTGCCAGCAGTCTAATTGGACAGGGGTACCACAATGAGCAGTTCTTC.

This clonotype has just a few counts. V gene TRBV7-9 combines with J gene TRBJ2-5, with a possible D match to TRBD1 (5 bases). Per germline, CDR1 SEHNR and CDR2 FQNEAQ (reference sequence). Trimming pared 5 bases from V and 7 bases from J, leaving 14 bases between. The CDR3 contains 13 residues. CDR3 in DNA: TGTGCCAGCAGCCCCCCAGGGATTGCGACCCAGTACTTC. Translating gives CASSPPGIATQYF.

This clonotype was detected only a few times. The chain's CDR3 is CASNQAVAGGLYEQFF. The CDR3, as DNA: TGCGCCAGCAATCAAGCTGTAGCGGGGGGGCTGTATGAGCAGTTCTTC. The chain recombines TRBV4-1 with TRBJ2-1; 11 bases fit TRBD2. After removal of 7 bases from V and 8 bases from J, the junction contained 13 bases not matched to a gene. Germline-derived CDR1 and CDR2 are MGHRA and YSYEKL. The CDR3 is 16 amino acids.

V and J are TRBV7-2 and TRBJ1-5; unclear D gene. In germline, CDR1 is SGHTA, CDR2 FQGNSA. V lost 5 bases and J lost 11, with 19 bases in between. CDR3 length: 14 amino acids. In DNA, the CDR3 is TGTGCCAGCAGCCCCCTTGGGCCCGGGATGTCCCAGCATTTT. The encoded protein is CASSPLGPGMSQHF.

The CDR3 protein is CASSSTSGTTNTGELFF. Written as DNA, the CDR3 is TGTGCCAGCAGTTCGACGTCCGGGACTACAAACACCGGGGAGCTGTTTTTT. This chain links TRBV7-9 with TRBJ2-2, with 7 bases aligning to TRBD2. Germline V gene sequence: CDR1 SEHNR, CDR2 FQNEAQ (reference sequence). This CDR3 comprises 17 residues. Unmatched junction bases numbered 12, after V lost 6 bases and J lost 2 bases.

There are a few counts of this clonotype. One end of the junction varies from germline; a read error may be responsible. The chain couples TRBV7-9 to TRBJ2-5; no reliable D call. CDR1 and CDR2 from the germline V gene are SEHNR and FQNEAQ (reference sequence). This CDR3 contains 11 residues. The CDR3 loop is CASSLVGETDF. Written as DNA, the CDR3 is TGTGCCAGCAGCTTAGTCGGAGAGACGGACTTC.

The chain uses TRBV7-9 and TRBJ2-5, with D maybe TRBD1 (5 bases). With 4 bases removed from V and 0 bases from J, the gap between germline ends came to 9 bases. The CDR3 runs 14 residues. In germline, CDR1 is SEHNR, CDR2 FQNEAQ (reference sequence). In DNA form, the CDR3 reads TGTGCCAGCAGCTCGACAGCCGACCAAGAGACCCAGTACTTC. Protein sequence: CASSSTADQETQYF. The full variable domain, its missing parts supplied by reference TRBV7-9 and TRBJ2-5, is DTGVSQNPRHKITKRGQNVTFRCDPISEHNRLYWYRQTLGQGPEFLTYFQNEAQLEKSRLLSDRFSAERPKGSFSTLEIQRTEQGDSAMYLCASSSTADQETQYFGPGTRLLVL.

This chain uses TRBV10-2 with TRBJ2-3, with 8 bases lining up with TRBD1. The CDR3 is made up of 15 amino acids. Germline assignment: CDR1 WSHSY and CDR2 SAAADI. V lost 5 bases to trimming and J lost 4 bases; unmatched junction nucleotides: 8. The CDR3 loop reads CASSRDQGAADTQYF. CDR3 nucleotide sequence: TGCGCCAGCAGTAGAGATCAGGGGGCAGCAGATACGCAGTATTTT.

V gene TRBV7-9 combines with J gene TRBJ2-2; D gene uncertain. V lost 4 bases, J lost 1 base, and 7 bases lay in between. CDR1 is SEHNR, CDR2 FQNEAQ, per germline (reference sequence). The CDR3 consists of 14 residues. CDR3 nucleotide sequence: TGTGCCAGCAGCTCCAGCCAGAACACCGGGGAGCTGTTTTTT. Residues: CASSSSQNTGELFF.

This clonotype was seen a few times. V gene TRBV24-1 combines with J gene TRBJ2-1; D is unclear. V lost 1 base, J lost 0 bases, and 3 bases lay in between. The germline V gene has CDR1 KGHDR and CDR2 SFDVKD. The CDR3 has 14 amino acids. CDR3 sequence: CATSDFGSYNEQFF. CDR3 coding DNA: TGTGCCACCAGTGATTTCGGCTCCTACAATGAGCAGTTCTTC.

V is TRBV6-2 or TRBV6-3 and J is TRBJ2-1, with D hard to call. This CDR3 is built from 15 residues. Germline V gene lookup returns CDR1 MNHEY and CDR2 SVGEGT. The V end was cut by 3 bases, the J end by 1 base, with 10 bases between. This chain's CDR3 is CASSYSLLSYNEQFF. The CDR3 bases are TGTGCCAGCAGTTATTCCCTACTGTCCTACAATGAGCAGTTCTTC.

The chain recombines TRBV7-9 with TRBJ2-2; 11 bases line up with TRBD1. The germline V gene encodes CDR1 SEHNR and CDR2 FQNEAQ (reference sequence). The trim removed 5 bases at V and 7 bases at J, leaving 6 bases unmatched. This CDR3 comprises 15 residues. The CDR3 nucleotides are TGTGCCAGCAGCCCGGACAGGGGGCTTGGCGGGGAGCTGTTTTTT. Translation: CASSPDRGLGGELFF.

This clonotype was seen a few times. The rearrangement links TRBV6-6 to TRBJ2-7; D unresolved. Trimming pared 0 bases from V and 1 base from J, leaving 4 bases between. Germline CDR1 reads MNHNY; CDR2 reads SVGAGI (reference sequence). This CDR3 region has 13 residues. The CDR3 sequence is CASSYSISYEQYF. CDR3 DNA sequence: TGTGCCAGCAGTTACTCGATTTCCTACGAGCAGTACTTC.

The chain recombines TRBV6-5 with TRBJ1-1; maybe TRBD1 (5 bases). Per germline, CDR1 MNHEY and CDR2 SVGAGI. The CDR3 has 14 amino acids. Trimming cost V 0 bases and J 5 bases, with 10 bases left between them. The CDR3 coding sequence is TGTGCCAGCAGTTACTCGGGGGGGGTTACTGAAGCTTTCTTT. This translates into CASSYSGGVTEAFF.

This clonotype turned up a few times. The J gene is TRBJ1-4, the V gene TRBV7-6; no clear D gene. Trimming took 0 bases from V and 5 from J, leaving 10 bases between them. The CDR3 contains 15 residues. Germline CDR1 reads SGHVS; CDR2 reads FNYEAQ. CDR3 nucleotide sequence: TGTGCCAGCAGCTTAGCGCTTGGCTTCAATGAAAAACTGTTTTTT. Its protein is CASSLALGFNEKLFF.

V usage is TRBV7-2 and J usage is TRBJ2-7; 8 bases map to TRBD2. Trimming at V came to 5 bases and at J to 2 bases, leaving 8 bases not matched to a gene. Germline V gene data show CDR1 as SGHTA and CDR2 as FQGNSA. This CDR3 contains 15 residues. The CDR3 DNA sequence: TGTGCCAGCAGCCCCACAGCGGGGGAGACCTACGAGCAGTACTTC. Protein: CASSPTAGETYEQYF.

This clonotype was seen more than once but under ten times. V usage is TRBV12-3 or TRBV12-4 and J usage is TRBJ1-4; the D is unclear. Trimming pared 4 bases from V and 5 bases from J, leaving 14 bases between. The CDR3 is made up of 15 amino acids. The CDR3 here is CASSYLGSENEKLFF. DNA for the CDR3: TGTGCCAGCAGTTACCTAGGCAGCGAGAATGAAAAACTGTTTTTT.

This clonotype is judged medium-sized. The J gene is TRBJ1-2, the V gene TRBV6-5; no clear D gene. CDR3 length equals 15 residues. The germline gives CDR1 MNHEY, CDR2 SVGAGI. V was cut by 0 bases and J by 4 bases, with 12 bases left in between. The CDR3 reads CASSYSRSLSYGYTF. In DNA form, the CDR3 reads TGTGCCAGCAGTTACTCGAGATCCTTATCCTATGGCTACACCTTC.

The sample holds a few counts of this clonotype. The V call is TRBV4-1, the J call TRBJ1-4; the D gene is possibly TRBD1 (5 bases). This CDR3 spans 18 amino acids. Germline CDR1 and CDR2: MGHRA and YSYEKL. V was shortened by 5 bases and J by 0 bases, with 19 bases between the two germline ends. The chain's CDR3 is CASSSLGSSTATNEKLFF. The CDR3 DNA is TGCGCCAGCAGCTCCCTGGGTTCGTCGACAGCAACTAATGAAAAACTGTTTTTT.

This chain links TRBV6-1 with TRBJ2-2; no definite D call. The CDR3 loop spans 14 amino acids. Trimming removed 10 bases from V and 3 bases from J, with 15 bases in between. CDR1 is MNHNS and CDR2 is SASEGT in the germline V gene. CDR3 nucleotide sequence: TGTGCCATCCGAGAGTTGAGTTACACCGGGGAGCTGTTTTTT. It encodes CAIRELSYTGELFF.